This T cell receptor (beta chain) appears in the sequencing data of a study of blood T cell repertoires in COVID-19. Study information: There were acute and convalescent COVID-19 samples, and they came from the United States, Italy and Spain. Sample material is recorded as cDNA or gDNA derived from T cells, B-cell-depleted T cells, or PBMCs.

The CDR3 has 15 amino acids. J lost 2 bases, V lost 4 bases, and 8 bases had no gene match. The germline CDR1 and CDR2 sequences are SGHRS and YFSETQ. Study processing details: For nucleated cells, counts were estimated from reference gene primer amplification. Produced via immunoSEQ multiplex PCR; TCRdb's table is partial and in-frame only. D and trimming come from the DNA, and the V and J calls and clone size come from that table. This table has about 76,000 clones, over 75% appearing once. The sample comprised peripheral blood. This chain links TRBV5-1 with TRBJ1-1; 7 bases are shared with TRBD1. The TCR was taken from a woman at least 80 years old with active or convalescent COVID-19. The CDR3 spells CASSRGQNSNTEAFF. The CDR3 DNA is TGCGCCAGCAGCAGGGGGCAAAATAGTAACACTGAAGCTTTCTTT.